This TCR beta chain was retrieved from a study of blood T cell repertoires in COVID-19. Study at large: PBMCs, B-cell-depleted T cells, or T cells provided the cDNA or gDNA that made up the material.

Clones were read by immunoSEQ multiplex PCR, and TCRdb kept only the in-frame ones, dropping some. The sample consists of about 280,000 clones, around 92% of them appearing once. Trimming cost V 3 bases and J 1 base, with 18 bases left between them. This CDR3 is built from 18 residues. The rearrangement uses TRBV23-1 and TRBJ2-2; D possibly corresponds to TRBD2 (5 bases). TRBV23-1 has ORF status, its function being uncertain. The sequenced sample was peripheral blood. The clonotype originates from a woman in her thirties with COVID-19, enrolled during active disease. CDR3 nucleotide sequence: TGCGCCAGCAGTCAGGGGTTAAGCGGACCACTGAACACCGGGGAGCTGTTTTTT. Protein sequence: CASSQGLSGPLNTGELFF.